This TCR beta chain originates from a study of T-cell reconstitution after alpha-beta-depleted transplantation in children. This clonotype has at least ten counts. Germline CDR1 and CDR2: SGHRS and YFSETQ. The V and J ends lost 4 bases and 5 bases respectively, with 18 bases between them. This CDR3 spans 15 amino acids. Unique molecular identifiers were used to barcode this TCRbeta library. TCRdb processed the PCR reads anew with MiXCR; each CDR3 protein has one entry. In the table there are some 350,000 distinct CDR3 sequences, around 10% of which are singletons. J is TRBJ2-5 and V is TRBV5-1, with D perhaps matching TRBD1 or TRBD2 (6 bases each). The sequence derives from a human donor who donated a stem cell graft to a child with acute lymphoblastic leukemia. This sample comprised PBMCs from the stem cell graft donor, obtained from the stem cell graft. The CDR3 region is CASSAGSGAGETQYF. DNA for the CDR3: TGCGCCAGCAGCGCCGGATCAGGGGCGGGGGAGACCCAGTACTTC.